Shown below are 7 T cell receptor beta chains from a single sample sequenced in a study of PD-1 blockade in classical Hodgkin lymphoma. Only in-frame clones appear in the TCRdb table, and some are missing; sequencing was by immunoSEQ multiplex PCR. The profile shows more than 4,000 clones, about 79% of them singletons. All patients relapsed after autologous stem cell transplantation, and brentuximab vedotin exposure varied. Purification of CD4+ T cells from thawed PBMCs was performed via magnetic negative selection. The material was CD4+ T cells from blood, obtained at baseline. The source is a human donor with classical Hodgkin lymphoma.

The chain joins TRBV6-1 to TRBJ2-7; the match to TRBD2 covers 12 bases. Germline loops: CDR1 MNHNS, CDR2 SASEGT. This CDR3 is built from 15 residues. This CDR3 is CASREGLAGYYEQYV. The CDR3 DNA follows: TGTGCCAGCAGGGAAGGACTAGCGGGGTACTACGAGCAGTACGTC.

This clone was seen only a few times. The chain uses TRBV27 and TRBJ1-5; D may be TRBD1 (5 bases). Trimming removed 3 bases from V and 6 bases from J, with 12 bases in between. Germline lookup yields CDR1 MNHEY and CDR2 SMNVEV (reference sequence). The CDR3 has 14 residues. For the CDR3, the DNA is TGTGCCAGCAGTTTTAAAGGGGATAGTCAGCCCCAGCATTTT. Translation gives CASSFKGDSQPQHF.

The chain's CDR3 is CASSLTGTGNDRANTIYF. The CDR3 coding sequence is TGTGCCAGCAGCTTGACCGGGACAGGGAACGACCGTGCGAACACCATATATTTT. V gene TRBV5-5 combines with J gene TRBJ1-3; 9 nucleotides align to TRBD1. V dropped 1 base and J dropped 7; count of bases not matched to a gene: 15. The CDR3 contains 18 residues. Germline V gives CDR1 SGHKS, CDR2 YYEKEE (reference sequence). The full variable domain, in which reference TRBV5-5 and TRBJ1-3 provide the parts outside the CDR3, is DAGVTQSPTHLIKTRGQQVTLRCSPISGHKSVSWYQQVLGQGPQFIFQYYEKEERGRGNFPDRFSARQFPNYSSELNVNALLLGDSALYLCASSLTGTGNDRANTIYFGEGSWLTVV.

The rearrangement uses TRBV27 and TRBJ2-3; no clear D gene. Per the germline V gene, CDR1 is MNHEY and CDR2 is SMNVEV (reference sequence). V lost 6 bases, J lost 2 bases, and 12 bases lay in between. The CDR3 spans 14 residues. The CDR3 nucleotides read TGTGCCAGCAGGATCAGATCAGACACAGATACGCAGTATTTT. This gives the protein CASRIRSDTDTQYF.

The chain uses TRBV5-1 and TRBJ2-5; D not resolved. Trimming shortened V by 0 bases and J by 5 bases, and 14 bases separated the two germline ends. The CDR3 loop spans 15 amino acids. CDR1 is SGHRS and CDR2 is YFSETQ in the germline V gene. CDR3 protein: CASSLASNLRETQYF. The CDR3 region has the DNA TGCGCCAGCAGCTTGGCATCCAATTTAAGGGAGACCCAGTACTTC.

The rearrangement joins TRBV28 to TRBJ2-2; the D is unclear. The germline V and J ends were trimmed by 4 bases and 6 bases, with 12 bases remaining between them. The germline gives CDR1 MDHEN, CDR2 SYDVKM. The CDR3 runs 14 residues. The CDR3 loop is CASSWPRAAGELFF. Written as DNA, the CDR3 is TGTGCCAGCAGTTGGCCCCGGGCAGCCGGGGAGCTGTTTTTT.

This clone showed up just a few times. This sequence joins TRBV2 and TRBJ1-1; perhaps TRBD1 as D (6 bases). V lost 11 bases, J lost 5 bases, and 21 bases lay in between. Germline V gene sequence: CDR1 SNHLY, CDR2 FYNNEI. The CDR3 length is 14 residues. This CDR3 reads CAGSRDTLDTEAFF. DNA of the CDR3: TGTGCCGGATCCCGGGACACCCTAGATACTGAAGCTTTCTTT.